The next 25 T cell receptor beta chains were all read from a single sample in a study of T cell changes during pregnancy in multiple sclerosis. Repertoires were generated with immunoSEQ multiplex PCR, while TCRdb's copy carries only in-frame clones and drops some. The sample includes 39,000 or so clones, 80% to 95% seen only once; the top ten take approximately 9.1%. The starting material was CD8+ T cells from peripheral blood mononuclear cells, obtained in the first trimester of pregnancy. Receptors were obtained from a female donor with multiple sclerosis, enrolled in a pregnancy study.

V usage is TRBV11-2 and J usage is TRBJ2-2, with TRBD2 matching 11 bases. The germline V gene has CDR1 SGHAT and CDR2 FQNNGV. V trimming: 3 bases; J trimming: 5 bases; junction bases outside the gene matches: 5. The CDR3 runs 16 residues. The CDR3 nucleotides are TGTGCCAGCAGCTTTACTAGCGGGAGTCTTACCGGGGAGCTGTTTTTT. Its translation: CASSFTSGSLTGELFF.

This rearrangement joins TRBV5-4 to TRBJ1-2; D may be TRBD1 (5 bases). This CDR3 is 16 amino acids long. Germline values: CDR1 SGHNT, CDR2 YYREEE (reference sequence). V was pared by 0 bases and J by 8 bases, with 20 bases between. This chain's CDR3 is CASSLVFQGGPGGYTF. The DNA of the CDR3 is TGTGCCAGCAGCTTGGTCTTCCAGGGAGGCCCCGGGGGCTACACCTTC.

V is TRBV7-9 and J is TRBJ1-1; a possible D gene is TRBD1 (6 bases). The CDR3 runs 17 residues. Trimming took off 4 bases at V and 3 bases at J, with 21 bases between the two ends. Germline V CDR1 and CDR2: SEHNR, FQNEAQ (reference sequence). The CDR3 DNA reads as TGTGCCAGCAGCTCCCGACAGGCCGGTCGATTGGACACTGAAGCTTTCTTT. It specifies CASSSRQAGRLDTEAFF.

The genes are TRBV30 and TRBJ1-1, with a possible D match to TRBD1 (6 bases). Trimming took 4 bases from V and 5 from J, leaving 11 bases between them. The germline V gene encodes CDR1 GTSNPN and CDR2 SVGIG (reference sequence). CDR3 length equals 12 residues. The CDR3 region has the DNA TGTGCCTGGACAGGGGATCGGACTGAAGCTTTCTTT. Its translation: CAWTGDRTEAFF.

The CDR3 here is CASSGQGGAQPQHF. The CDR3 DNA sequence: TGTGCCAGCAGCGGGCAAGGGGGGGCCCAGCCCCAGCATTTT. The V gene is TRBV11-2, the J gene TRBJ1-5; D perhaps matches TRBD1 (6 bases). The CDR3 length is 14 residues. CDR1 and CDR2 from the germline V gene are SGHAT and FQNNGV. Deletions cut 5 bases from V and 7 bases from J, with 15 bases between.

The chain combines TRBV7-9 with TRBJ2-7, with TRBD2 matching 8 bases. Germline V gene data show CDR1 as SEHNR and CDR2 as FQNEAQ (reference sequence). CDR3 length: 14 amino acids. With 1 base clipped from V and 4 bases from J, the junction kept 3 bases outside the gene matches. The CDR3 sequence: CASSLVSSGYEQYF. CDR3 DNA: TGTGCCAGCAGCTTAGTGTCTAGCGGGTACGAGCAGTACTTC.

The chain couples TRBV2 to TRBJ2-7, with a tentative D call TRBD2 (6 bases). V dropped 6 bases and J dropped 5 bases, with 20 bases sitting between them. Per germline, CDR1 SNHLY and CDR2 FYNNEI. The CDR3 length is 15 residues. CDR3 residues: CASSSLREGSHEQYF. In nucleotides, the CDR3 is TGTGCCAGCAGCTCCTTGCGGGAAGGTTCCCACGAGCAGTACTTC. The whole variable domain, filled in from reference TRBV2 and TRBJ2-7, reads EPEVTQTPSHQVTQMGQEVILRCVPISNHLYFYWYRQILGQKVEFLVSFYNNEISEKSEIFDDQFSVERPDGSNFTLKIRSTKLEDSAMYFCASSSLREGSHEQYFGPGTRLTVT.

V gene TRBV6-1 combines with J gene TRBJ1-1; 8 bases agree with TRBD1. Germline lookup yields CDR1 MNHNS and CDR2 SASEGT. V gave up 3 bases and J gave up 1 base; unmatched junction bases: 13. The CDR3 contains 18 residues. CDR3 bases: TGTGCCAGCAGTGAGGACAGGGAGCTGGTGTTCGGGAACACTGAAGCTTTCTTT. Translation: CASSEDRELVFGNTEAFF.

CDR3 in amino acids: CAISEDQGPSNQPQHF. DNA of the CDR3: TGTGCCATCAGTGAGGACCAGGGTCCTAGCAATCAGCCCCAGCATTTT. This sequence joins TRBV10-3 and TRBJ1-5, with D possibly TRBD1 on 5 matching bases. Trimming shortened V by 2 bases and J by 0 bases, and 11 bases separated the two germline ends. The CDR3 sequence is 16 residues long. Per germline, CDR1 ENHRY and CDR2 SYGVKD.

V and J are TRBV15 and TRBJ2-1; TRBD2 matches 7 bases. V gave up 0 bases and J gave up 6 bases; unmatched junction bases: 5. CDR3 size: 15 residues. Looked up from germline, CDR1 is LNHNV and CDR2 is YYDKDF (reference sequence). This CDR3 reads CATSRDRLASNEQFF. Written as DNA, the CDR3 is TGTGCCACCAGCAGAGATCGACTAGCATCCAATGAGCAGTTCTTC. The variable domain in full, with the rest retrieved from reference TRBV15 and TRBJ2-1, is DAMVIQNPRYQVTQFGKPVTLSCSQTLNHNVMYWYQQKSSQAPKLLFHYYDKDFNNEADTPDNFQSRRPNTSFCFLDIRSPGLGDTAMYLCATSRDRLASNEQFFGPGTRLTVL.

V gene TRBV15 combines with J gene TRBJ2-1, with 10 bases that match TRBD2. This CDR3 has 14 residues. From germline, CDR1 is LNHNV and CDR2 YYDKDF (reference sequence). With 8 bases clipped from V and 2 bases from J, the junction kept 3 bases outside the gene matches. The CDR3 here is CATAGTSAYNEQFF. CDR3 in DNA: TGTGCCACCGCTGGGACTAGCGCCTACAATGAGCAGTTCTTC.

The gene calls are TRBV6-1 and TRBJ2-2; D may be TRBD1 (6 bases). The CDR3 runs to 19 residues. Looked up from germline, CDR1 is MNHNS and CDR2 is SASEGT. V lost 4 bases and J 6 bases, leaving 27 bases between the germline ends. CDR3 amino acids: CASSGFITGPDADAGELFF. CDR3 coding DNA: TGTGCCAGCAGTGGATTCATCACAGGGCCAGACGCGGACGCCGGGGAGCTGTTTTTT.

The genes are TRBV18 and TRBJ1-2, with 10 bases fitting TRBD1. With 3 bases clipped from V and 3 bases from J, the junction kept 1 base outside the gene matches. CDR3 length: 14 residues. The germline CDR1 and CDR2 sequences are KGHSH and LQKENI. DNA for the CDR3: TGTGCCAGCTCACCGGACAGGGGGTACTATGGCTACACCTTC. Amino acids: CASSPDRGYYGYTF.

The chain recombines TRBV9 with TRBJ2-3; 8 nucleotides line up with TRBD1. The CDR3 extends over 15 amino acids. J was trimmed by 1 base and V by 2 bases; bases with no gene match: 3. Germline V lookup: CDR1 SGDLS, CDR2 YYNGEE. The CDR3 is CASSVEDRGTDTQYF. In DNA form, the CDR3 reads TGTGCCAGCAGCGTCGAGGACAGGGGCACAGATACGCAGTATTTT.

The sample holds one count of this clone. This sequence joins TRBV10-2 and TRBJ2-5, with D perhaps matching TRBD2 (5 bases). Trimming took off 4 bases at V and 3 bases at J, with 18 bases between the two ends. Germline lookup yields CDR1 WSHSY and CDR2 SAAADI. The CDR3 is 16 residues long. CDR3 protein: CASSGHSPGSKETQYF. Written as DNA, the CDR3 is TGCGCCAGCAGTGGCCACTCGCCGGGATCAAAAGAGACCCAGTACTTC.

V and J are TRBV6-1 and TRBJ1-2; TRBD1 might be the D (6 bases). The V gene lost 7 bases and the J gene lost 4 bases, with 13 bases spanning the gap. Germline loops: CDR1 MNHNS, CDR2 SASEGT. The CDR3 runs to 13 residues. The CDR3: CASTRQAPYGYTF. Here the CDR3 DNA reads TGTGCCAGCACCAGACAGGCCCCCTATGGCTACACCTTC.

V usage is TRBV5-5 and J usage is TRBJ1-1; 7 bases agree with TRBD1. Germline assignment: CDR1 SGHKS and CDR2 YYEKEE (reference sequence). V gave up 5 bases and J gave up 1 base; unmatched junction bases: 14. The CDR3 is 17 amino acids. CDR3 sequence: CASRTHLAGQRNTEAFF. The CDR3 bases are TGTGCCAGCAGAACTCACTTGGCGGGACAGAGGAACACTGAAGCTTTCTTT.

The V call is TRBV9, the J call TRBJ1-1; 7 bases line up with TRBD1. The V gene's germline CDR1 is SGDLS and CDR2 YYNGEE. This CDR3 comprises 15 residues. Trimming at V came to 4 bases and at J to 5 bases, leaving 11 bases not matched to a gene. In DNA, the CDR3 is TGTGCCAGCAGCCCCGAGGGGGCTGGGAGGACTGAAGCTTTCTTT. Translating gives CASSPEGAGRTEAFF.

The chain links TRBV27 to TRBJ1-2, with 9 positions matching TRBD1. Germline V gives CDR1 MNHEY, CDR2 SMNVEV (reference sequence). This CDR3 has 13 amino acids. V dropped 2 bases and J dropped 7; count of bases not matched to a gene: 2. This CDR3 is CASSLGTGSGYTF. The CDR3 bases are TGTGCCAGCAGTTTAGGGACAGGGTCTGGCTACACCTTC.

The genes are TRBV7-9 and TRBJ2-5; possible D gene TRBD1, 6 bases. This CDR3 spans 18 amino acids. V was pared by 5 bases and J by 1 base, with 23 bases between. Germline V CDR1 and CDR2: SEHNR, FQNEAQ (reference sequence). Here the CDR3 DNA reads TGTGCCAGCAGCCCACCTCGTGGTGAGACAGGAGCCCAAGAGACCCAGTACTTC. Its translation: CASSPPRGETGAQETQYF. The whole variable domain, filled in from reference TRBV7-9 and TRBJ2-5, reads DTGVSQNPRHKITKRGQNVTFRCDPISEHNRLYWYRQTLGQGPEFLTYFQNEAQLEKSRLLSDRFSAERPKGSFSTLEIQRTEQGDSAMYLCASSPPRGETGAQETQYFGPGTRLLVL.

This sequence joins TRBV14 and TRBJ1-2; D gene ambiguous. Germline V gene data show CDR1 as SGHDN and CDR2 as FVKESK. Trimming shortened V by 0 bases and J by 6 bases, and 8 bases separated the two germline ends. The CDR3 has 13 residues. This CDR3 is CASSQERVDGYTF. CDR3 bases: TGTGCCAGCAGCCAAGAAAGAGTGGATGGCTACACCTTC.

This chain joins TRBV11-2 and TRBJ2-7; 9 nucleotides align to TRBD1. J gave up 3 bases and V 5 bases, and 8 bases lay outside the gene matches. The CDR3 sequence is 15 residues long. Germline V gene lookup returns CDR1 SGHAT and CDR2 FQNNGV. The CDR3 spells CASSVGTGFFYEQYF. DNA for the CDR3: TGTGCCAGCAGCGTAGGGACAGGGTTTTTCTACGAGCAGTACTTC.

The rearrangement uses TRBV2 and TRBJ2-7; D is unclear. Trimming shortened V by 7 bases and J by 4 bases, and 11 bases separated the two germline ends. The CDR3 loop spans 12 amino acids. Per the germline V gene, CDR1 is SNHLY and CDR2 is FYNNEI. CDR3 DNA sequence: TGTGCCAGCAAGGTGGGCTGGTACGAGCAGTACTTC. Translation: CASKVGWYEQYF.

This chain links TRBV5-1 with TRBJ2-7; D uncertain. V was pared by 4 bases and J by 0 bases, with 14 bases between. Germline assignment: CDR1 SGHRS and CDR2 YFSETQ. The CDR3 runs to 15 residues. CDR3 residues: CASSLTPSSSYEQYF. CDR3 bases: TGCGCCAGCAGCCTCACGCCGTCCAGCTCCTACGAGCAGTACTTC.

This chain connects TRBV7-9 to TRBJ1-2; 9 nucleotides line up with TRBD1. V trimming: 1 base; J trimming: 4 bases; junction bases outside the gene matches: 4. Germline lookup yields CDR1 SEHNR and CDR2 FQNEAQ (reference sequence). The CDR3 extends over 15 amino acids. The CDR3: CASSLGTGDGYGYTF. The CDR3 DNA reads TGTGCCAGCAGCTTAGGGACAGGGGACGGCTATGGCTACACCTTC.